This T cell receptor (beta chain) was captured by sequencing in a study of CD8 T cells in ankylosing spondylitis. Study-wide results and caveats: Prior work had noted some motif variants in reactive arthritis blood and synovial fluid. Disease-linked clones reportedly concentrated significantly in matched ankylosing spondylitis synovial fluid. What seemed typical of ankylosing spondylitis blood was a TCR beta motif built from eight highly homologous variants.

CDR1 is SGHNT and CDR2 is YYREEE in the germline V gene (reference sequence). The CDR3 is made up of 13 amino acids. The V and J ends lost 3 bases and 6 bases respectively, with 10 bases between them. This clonotype was detected a few times. The antigen is undetermined. For TCR beta, libraries came from quantitative 5'-RACE with molecular barcodes. TCRdb redid the calling of the 5' RACE reads with MiXCR, one entry per CDR3 protein. The table has roughly 180,000 distinct CDR3 sequences, around a tenth seen once; the top ten hold less than 15%. The specimen sequenced was blood, either unsorted or a sorted T cell fraction (not recorded which). This sequence was found in a female donor with ankylosing spondylitis or in good health (not recorded which). This chain links TRBV5-4 with TRBJ2-1, with a tentative D call TRBD2 (6 bases). The CDR3 protein is CASSYTSINEQFF. The CDR3 nucleotides are TGTGCCAGCAGCTATACTAGCATCAATGAGCAGTTCTTC.